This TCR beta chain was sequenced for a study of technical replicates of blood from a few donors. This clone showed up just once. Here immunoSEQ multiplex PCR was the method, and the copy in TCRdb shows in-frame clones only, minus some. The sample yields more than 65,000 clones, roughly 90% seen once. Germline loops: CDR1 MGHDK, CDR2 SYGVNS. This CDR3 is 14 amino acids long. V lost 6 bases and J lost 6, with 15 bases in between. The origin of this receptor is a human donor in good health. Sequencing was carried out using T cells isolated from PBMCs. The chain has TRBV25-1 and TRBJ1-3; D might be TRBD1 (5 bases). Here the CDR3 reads CASRQAGKENTIYF. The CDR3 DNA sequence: TGTGCCAGCAGGCAGGCAGGGAAGGAAAACACCATATATTTT.